Here is one T cell receptor (beta chain) with its context. This sample was included in a study of blood T cell repertoires in COVID-19. As handled by the study authors: It was from reference gene primer amplification that nucleated cell counts were estimated. Data came from immunoSEQ multiplex PCR; TCRdb stores just in-frame clones and leaves some out. The DNA gave D and trimming, while V, J and clone size come from that table. The sample consists of a few hundred thousand clones, roughly 82% of them appearing once. V trimming: 4 bases; J trimming: 5 bases; junction bases outside the gene matches: 9. The CDR3 runs to 14 residues. Germline lookup yields CDR1 SGHRS and CDR2 YFSETQ.

Sequencing used peripheral blood. This clonotype was sampled from a man aged 80 or over with acute or convalescent COVID-19. The chain uses TRBV5-1 and TRBJ2-7, with TRBD1 matching over 7 bases. In nucleotides, the CDR3 is TGCGCCAGCAGCCATTTCCGGGACAGTAACGAGCAGTACTTC. It codes for CASSHFRDSNEQYF.